The 20 T cell receptor beta chains below all came from one sample that was sequenced in a study of shared clonotypes between healthy human individuals. Sequencing was performed with immunoSEQ multiplex PCR; in TCRdb, only in-frame clones are kept and a portion is missing. The repertoire holds 2,500,000 or so clones, with 80% to 95% as singletons. Material for sequencing was naive CD4+ T cells from PBMCs. The subset here: CD45RA+ positively selected. Source of these receptors: a man between 18 and 29 years old in good health. Some clones in this sample may be carry-over from other donors' samples.

This chain joins TRBV27 and TRBJ2-2, with 12 positions matching TRBD2. V shed 2 bases and J 6 bases; nucleotides not matched to a gene: 7. This CDR3 is built from 17 residues. Per the germline V gene, CDR1 is MNHEY and CDR2 is SMNVEV (reference sequence). This chain's CDR3 is CASSLTSGRFTPGELFF. The CDR3 nucleotides are TGTGCCAGCAGTTTAACTAGCGGGAGGTTCACACCCGGGGAGCTGTTTTTT.

This chain uses TRBV6-5 with TRBJ2-2, with D possibly being TRBD1 (5 bases). From germline, CDR1 is MNHEY and CDR2 SVGAGI. CDR3 length: 15 residues. Trimming cost V 5 bases and J 0 bases, with 10 bases left between them. The CDR3 reads CASSRRQSNTGELFF. CDR3 bases: TGTGCCAGCAGTCGCCGACAGTCGAACACCGGGGAGCTGTTTTTT.

The chain employs TRBV6-1 and TRBJ2-1; 8 bases map to TRBD1. Germline values: CDR1 MNHNS, CDR2 SASEGT. Losses at the gene ends were 6 bases for V and 6 bases for J; bases not matched to a gene: 10. There are 15 residues in the CDR3. The CDR3 region is CASREGRTGTNEQFF. The DNA for the CDR3 is TGTGCCAGCAGAGAGGGGAGGACAGGGACCAATGAGCAGTTCTTC.

This chain's CDR3 is CASSRTLGAYEQYF. The CDR3 bases are TGTGCCAGCAGCCGCACCCTGGGGGCCTACGAGCAGTACTTC. The chain recombines TRBV27 with TRBJ2-7; D tentatively fits TRBD1 or TRBD2 (5 bases each). V was trimmed by 6 bases and J by 2 bases, leaving 14 bases between them. CDR1 MNHEY and CDR2 SMNVEV come from the germline V gene (reference sequence). There are 14 residues in the CDR3.

With respect to this clone: Within the sample, other DNA sequences also encode this same CDR3. The chain has TRBV5-1 and TRBJ2-1, with 9 bases that match TRBD2. This CDR3 has 16 residues. The junction had 2 bases not matched to a gene; V was cut back by 0 bases and J by 1 base. Germline-derived CDR1 and CDR2 are SGHRS and YFSETQ. This chain's CDR3 is CASSLAAGGSYNEQFF. The CDR3 coding sequence is TGCGCCAGCAGCTTGGCCGCGGGAGGGTCCTACAATGAGCAGTTCTTC.

The chain is built from TRBV11-2 and TRBJ2-7, with 8 bases lining up with TRBD2. The length of the CDR3 is 14 residues. Germline V gene lookup returns CDR1 SGHAT and CDR2 FQNNGV. Unmatched junction bases numbered 3, after V lost 3 bases and J lost 2 bases. In nucleotides, the CDR3 is TGTGCCAGCAGCTTTAGCGGGGCAGCCTACGAGCAGTACTTC. Protein sequence: CASSFSGAAYEQYF. Full variable domain (rest looked up from reference TRBV11-2 and TRBJ2-7): EAGVAQSPRYKIIEKRQSVAFWCNPISGHATLYWYQQILGQGPKLLIQFQNNGVVDDSQLPKDRFSAERLKGVDSTLKIQPAKLEDSAVYLCASSFSGAAYEQYFGPGTRLTVT.

The chain is built from TRBV5-1 and TRBJ2-5, with 8 bases fitting TRBD2. The junction had 13 bases not matched to a gene; V was cut back by 4 bases and J by 2 bases. This CDR3 is built from 17 residues. The germline V gene encodes CDR1 SGHRS and CDR2 YFSETQ. DNA of the CDR3: TGCGCCAGCAGCCGGACCGGAGTAGCGGGGATACAAGAGACCCAGTACTTC. It translates to CASSRTGVAGIQETQYF.

The rearrangement links TRBV7-3 to TRBJ1-1; a weak D match, TRBD1 (6 bases). V lost 6 bases and J lost 0, with 11 bases in between. The CDR3 spans 14 residues. Germline V gene data show CDR1 as SGHTA and CDR2 as FQGTGA. The CDR3 here is CASRETGMNTEAFF. The CDR3 coding sequence is TGTGCCAGCAGAGAGACAGGTATGAACACTGAAGCTTTCTTT.

V and J are TRBV4-3 and TRBJ2-1; D uncertain. The CDR3 has 16 residues. With 4 bases removed from V and 1 base from J, the gap between germline ends came to 14 bases. Germline V gene sequence: CDR1 LGHNA, CDR2 YSLEER. The CDR3: CASSPREENSYNEQFF. The CDR3 DNA sequence: TGCGCCAGCAGCCCCCGAGAGGAGAATTCCTACAATGAGCAGTTCTTC.

V and J are TRBV2 and TRBJ2-3; D is tentatively TRBD1 or TRBD2 (5 bases each). V shed 0 bases and J shed 3 bases, with 13 bases lying between them. Per the germline V gene, CDR1 is SNHLY and CDR2 is FYNNEI. This CDR3 region has 16 residues. The CDR3 DNA is TGTGCCAGCAGTGAAGCTAGGGTGAGGGGAACAGATACGCAGTATTTT. Translation: CASSEARVRGTDTQYF.

The chain employs TRBV6-1 and TRBJ2-1; TRBD2 is a possible D gene (6 bases). From germline, CDR1 is MNHNS and CDR2 SASEGT. V was cut by 7 bases and J by 6 bases, with 19 bases left in between. This CDR3 has 15 residues. CDR3 nucleotide sequence: TGTGCCAGCACCCAAAGCGGGCCAGGGATCAATGAGCAGTTCTTC. Its translation is CASTQSGPGINEQFF.

The V and J genes are TRBV5-1 and TRBJ2-5; TRBD2 aligns across 12 bases. CDR1 is SGHRS, CDR2 YFSETQ, per germline. V was pared by 7 bases and J by 5 bases, with 6 bases of the junction left unmatched. This CDR3 contains 14 residues. The DNA of the CDR3 is TGCGCCAGCGCTCTAGGACTAGCGGGGGAGACCCAGTACTTC. Protein sequence: CASALGLAGETQYF.

This chain joins TRBV29-1 and TRBJ2-7; 7 bases map to TRBD1. This CDR3 comprises 13 residues. The junction had 8 bases not matched to a gene; V was cut back by 6 bases and J by 3 bases. Germline V gives CDR1 SQVTM, CDR2 ANQGSEA. The chain's CDR3 is CSVTRDSIYEQYF. CDR3 nucleotides: TGCAGCGTCACCCGGGACAGCATCTACGAGCAGTACTTC.

The rearrangement links TRBV7-9 to TRBJ1-2; 7 bases fit TRBD1. Germline CDR1 SEHNR, CDR2 FQNEAQ (reference sequence). The CDR3 has 14 amino acids. With V trimmed by 2 bases and J by 2 bases, 2 bases remained unmatched. The CDR3 coding sequence is TGTGCCAGCAGCTTATTGGGACAGAACTATGGCTACACCTTC. Protein sequence: CASSLLGQNYGYTF.

The chain employs TRBV18 and TRBJ2-5, with 10 bases fitting TRBD2. Trimming removed 1 base from V and 2 bases from J; junction bases left unmatched: 7. This CDR3 spans 17 amino acids. CDR1 and CDR2 from the germline V gene are KGHSH and LQKENI. Here the CDR3 reads CASSPRSSGRTQETQYF. The CDR3 nucleotides are TGTGCCAGCTCACCACGTAGTAGCGGGAGGACTCAAGAGACCCAGTACTTC.

On this clone itself: Other DNA sequences in this sample translate to the same CDR3. The chain is built from TRBV9 and TRBJ2-7; 7 positions match TRBD1. The germline gives CDR1 SGDLS, CDR2 YYNGEE. CDR3 size: 13 residues. The V and J ends lost 4 bases and 0 bases, in that order; junction bases with no gene match: 1. CDR3 sequence (DNA): TGTGCCAGCAGCAGGGACAGCTCCTACGAGCAGTACTTC. Translating it yields CASSRDSSYEQYF.

The chain joins TRBV5-1 to TRBJ2-1; D gene ambiguous. From germline, CDR1 is SGHRS and CDR2 YFSETQ. The V gene lost 4 bases and the J gene lost 4 bases, with 15 bases spanning the gap. The CDR3 runs 15 residues. CDR3 in DNA: TGCGCCAGCAGCCCGGGCCCGACTGAATACAATGAGCAGTTCTTC. Translating gives CASSPGPTEYNEQFF.

The chain uses TRBV10-3 and TRBJ1-4; 9 positions agree with TRBD1. The ends lost 4 bases at V and 7 bases at J; junction bases unmatched: 16. This CDR3 region has 18 residues. CDR1 and CDR2 (germline): ENHRY, SYGVKD. This CDR3 is CAISGPEGQGVSGEKLFF. The CDR3 nucleotides read TGTGCCATCAGTGGGCCAGAGGGACAGGGTGTTTCGGGTGAAAAACTGTTTTTT.

This clone appeared a few times. This chain connects TRBV6-6 to TRBJ1-1; 9 positions agree with TRBD1. V was clipped by 7 bases and J by 4 bases; unmatched bases: 7. The length of the CDR3 is 14 residues. In germline, CDR1 is MNHNY, CDR2 SVGAGI (reference sequence). The DNA for the CDR3 is TGTGCCAGCACCTTGGACAGGGGAGGCACTGAAGCTTTCTTT. Its translation is CASTLDRGGTEAFF.

CDR3 amino acids: CASSPRGRSYEQYF. CDR3 DNA sequence: TGTGCCAGCAGTCCAAGGGGGAGGTCCTACGAGCAGTACTTC. This chain links TRBV27 with TRBJ2-7; perhaps D is TRBD1 or TRBD2 (6 bases each). Germline assignment: CDR1 MNHEY and CDR2 SMNVEV (reference sequence). V was shortened by 5 bases and J by 1 base, with 12 bases between the two germline ends. CDR3 length equals 14 residues.